Ten or more counts support the clone carrying this TCR beta chain. The antigen remains undetermined. MiXCR was run by TCRdb on the RT-PCR reads, yielding one entry per CDR3 protein. The table shows approximately 530,000 distinct CDR3 sequences, with 10% to 15% occurring only once. The ends lost 6 bases at V and 8 bases at J; junction bases unmatched: 10. The germline V gene encodes CDR1 MNHNS and CDR2 SASEGT. The CDR3 length is 16 residues. This entry belongs to a study of response to subunit inactivated influenza vaccine. Study-wide points: That few new T cells are recruited by each seasonal influenza vaccination was the authors' suggestion.

The receptor's source is a man between 45 and 60 years old who received an inactivated influenza vaccine. The chain recombines TRBV6-1 with TRBJ2-1; 13 bases map to TRBD2. The specimen was PBMCs from blood, collected roughly 46 days after vaccination. The CDR3 DNA reads as TGTGCCAGCAGACTTGGACTAGCGGGAGTAGTGGATGAGCAGTTCTTC. This translates into CASRLGLAGVVDEQFF.